These T cell receptor beta chains were read from a single sample in a study of CD8+CD57+ T cells in acquired aplastic anemia. TCRdb passed the reads through MiXCR, listing each CDR3 protein once. In the table there are about 160,000 distinct CDR3 sequences, about 64% of which are singletons. Sequencing was carried out using sorted CD4+, CD8+, or CD8+CD57+ T cells (not recorded which) from PBMCs. The source is a human donor with aplastic anemia. CDR3s include the opening cysteine and the closing phenylalanine or tryptophan. The order of the fields is D gene, V gene, CDR3 length, J gene, clone size, CDR3 protein, CDR3 DNA. A D gene is named only where the DNA matches it firmly. Some rows mark clone size as missing; the rest say once, few, many or name a class of expanded clone.

NA,TRBV7-2,16,TRBJ2-3,NA,CASSAQGLLGTDTQYF,TGTGCCAGCAGCGCACAGGGATTGTTGGGCACAGATACGCAGTATTTT
NA,TRBV7-6,14,TRBJ1-6,NA,CASSPKTYNSPLHF,TGTGCCAGCAGCCCAAAAACATATAATTCACCCCTCCACTTT
TRBD2,TRBV9,16,TRBJ2-3,NA,CASSPLGGERTDTQYF,TGTGCCAGCAGCCCCCTCGGGGGGGAAAGGACAGATACGCAGTATTTT
NA,TRBV5-6,13,TRBJ1-1,NA,CASSSQGITEAFF,TGTGCCAGCAGCAGCCAGGGGATCACTGAAGCTTTCTTT
NA,TRBV20-1,12,TRBJ1-1,NA,CSASLLNTEAFF,TGCAGTGCTAGTCTTTTAAACACTGAAGCTTTCTTT
NA,TRBV9,13,TRBJ1-1,few,CASSFGGRAEAFF,TGTGCCAGCAGCTTTGGGGGGCGCGCTGAAGCTTTCTTT
TRBD1,TRBV10-3,11,TRBJ2-7,NA,CATKTGHEQYF,TGTGCCACCAAGACAGGGCACGAGCAGTACTTC
TRBD2,TRBV10-3,16,TRBJ2-3,NA,CAIRDSPGLDTDTQYF,TGTGCCATCAGGGATTCTCCCGGACTAGACACAGATACGCAGTATTTT
NA,TRBV2,14,TRBJ1-2,NA,CASIQGPKNYGYTF,TGTGCCAGTATACAGGGACCAAAGAACTATGGCTACACCTTC
NA,TRBV20-1,13,TRBJ1-6,NA,CNASEGSYSPLHF,TGCAATGCTAGTGAGGGAAGCTATTCACCCCTCCACTTT
TRBD1,TRBV29-1,12,TRBJ2-7,many,CSVGTGGYEQYF,TGCAGCGTTGGAACAGGGGGGTACGAGCAGTACTTC
TRBD2,TRBV10-3,15,TRBJ2-1,NA,CASAHLAGVGNEQFF,TGTGCCAGCGCCCACCTAGCGGGAGTGGGGAATGAGCAGTTCTTC
TRBD2,TRBV6-4,15,TRBJ2-1,NA,CAGREGTSENNEQFF,TGTGCCGGCAGGGAGGGGACTAGCGAGAACAATGAGCAGTTCTTC
TRBD1,TRBV20-1,13,TRBJ2-3,few,CSARDTGEDTQYF,TGCAGTGCTAGAGATACAGGGGAAGATACGCAGTATTTT
NA,TRBV7-8,15,TRBJ2-3,few,CASSLGGRGTDTQYF,TGTGCCAGCAGCTTAGGGGGGCGGGGGACAGATACGCAGTATTTT
TRBD1,TRBV7-9,15,TRBJ2-7,few,CASSAGTGASYEQYF,TGTGCCAGCAGCGCCGGGACAGGGGCTTCCTACGAGCAGTACTTC
NA,TRBV7-9,15,TRBJ2-5,NA,CASSFKGGRWETQYF,TGTGCCAGCAGCTTTAAGGGTGGAAGGTGGGAGACCCAGTACTTC
NA,TRBV20-1,15,TRBJ2-7,few,CSARDQRGTVYEQYF,TGCAGTGCTAGAGATCAACGGGGCACAGTCTACGAGCAGTACTTC
TRBD1,TRBV20-1,13,TRBJ2-7,NA,CSALNDRGHEQYF,TGCAGTGCTCTAAATGACAGGGGCCACGAGCAGTACTTC
TRBD2,TRBV20-1,14,TRBJ2-1,NA,CSAYRGSGRNEQFF,TGCAGTGCATATCGGGGTAGCGGGAGGAATGAGCAGTTCTTC
TRBD1,TRBV5-1,13,TRBJ1-1,NA,CASSLTGDPEAFF,TGCGCCAGCAGCTTAACAGGGGATCCCGAAGCTTTCTTT
NA,TRBV20-1,14,TRBJ2-1,NA,CSARDSAGSGEQFF,TGCAGTGCTAGAGATTCCGCAGGGTCAGGTGAGCAGTTCTTC
TRBD1,TRBV9,15,TRBJ2-7,NA,CASSRSGTGLYEQYF,TGTGCCAGCTCCCGATCCGGGACAGGGCTGTACGAGCAGTACTTC
TRBD2,TRBV9,15,TRBJ2-5,NA,CASSGLAGVGETQYF,TGTGCCAGCAGCGGGCTAGCGGGAGTGGGGGAGACCCAGTACTTC
NA,TRBV7-6,13,TRBJ1-1,NA,CASSFGEDTEAFF,TGTGCCAGCAGCTTCGGCGAGGACACTGAAGCTTTCTTT
NA,TRBV5-1,17,TRBJ2-1,NA,CASSFNPGWEVYNEQFF,TGCGCCAGCAGCTTCAATCCAGGTTGGGAGGTGTACAATGAGCAGTTCTTC
NA,TRBV2,12,TRBJ1-2,NA,CASSFSGYGYTF,TGTGCCAGCAGTTTTTCCGGGTATGGCTACACCTTC
NA,TRBV6-6,11,TRBJ2-7,NA,CASSRRDEQYF,TGTGCCAGCAGTCGTAGAGACGAGCAGTACTTC
NA,TRBV7-9,13,TRBJ1-2,NA,CASSPTTRDGYTF,TGTGCCAGCAGCCCGACAACGAGGGATGGCTACACCTTC
NA,TRBV9,13,TRBJ2-7,NA,CASSEFEAGEQYF,TGTGCCAGCAGCGAGTTTGAGGCAGGCGAGCAGTACTTC
NA,TRBV7-9,12,TRBJ1-2,NA,CASSEELYGYTF,TGTGCCAGCAGCGAAGAACTCTATGGCTACACCTTC
TRBD1,TRBV2,15,TRBJ1-2,NA,CASSQQGAQSYGYTF,TGTGCCAGCAGTCAACAGGGGGCGCAGAGCTATGGCTACACCTTC
NA,TRBV7-9,15,TRBJ2-5,few,CASSLSVSGGETQYF,TGTGCCAGCAGCTTAAGCGTGAGCGGTGGAGAGACCCAGTACTTC
TRBD1,TRBV2,15,TRBJ1-5,NA,CASSDPGQGGQPQHF,TGTGCCAGCAGTGACCCTGGACAGGGTGGTCAGCCCCAGCATTTT
TRBD1,TRBV20-1,18,TRBJ2-1,NA,CSARDPGTGDRLLYEQFF,TGCAGTGCTAGAGATCCCGGGACAGGGGACAGGTTGTTGTATGAGCAGTTCTTC
TRBD1,TRBV7-9,16,TRBJ2-7,NA,CASSRSDRGDKDEQYF,TGTGCCAGCAGCCGTAGTGACAGGGGAGATAAGGACGAGCAGTACTTC
NA,TRBV4-3,17,TRBJ2-6,NA,CASSQDRQVSGANVLTF,TGCGCCAGCAGCCAAGATCGCCAAGTGTCTGGGGCCAACGTCCTGACTTTC
NA,TRBV7-3,14,TRBJ1-3,NA,CASSQQGSGNTIYF,TGTGCCAGCAGCCAACAGGGCTCTGGAAACACCATATATTTT
TRBD1,TRBV5-4,14,TRBJ1-4,NA,CASSPQGRNEKLFF,TGTGCCAGCAGCCCACAGGGGCGTAATGAAAAACTGTTTTTT
TRBD2,TRBV20-1,15,TRBJ2-5,many,CSADGLAGTGETQYF,TGCAGTGCCGATGGACTAGCGGGAACAGGGGAGACCCAGTACTTC
NA,TRBV7-3,14,TRBJ1-4,NA,CASSQGTLNEKLFF,TGTGCCAGCAGTCAAGGTACCCTTAATGAAAAACTGTTTTTT
TRBD1,TRBV6-5,16,TRBJ2-1,few,CASSSTPGQGGNEQFF,TGTGCCAGCAGTTCGACTCCGGGACAGGGGGGGAATGAGCAGTTCTTC
NA,TRBV11-3,14,TRBJ2-3,NA,CASSLATGVGTQYF,TGTGCCAGCAGCTTAGCGACGGGAGTTGGAACGCAGTATTTT
NA,TRBV7-9,21,TRBJ1-2,NA,CASSFTYYPDGYSGINYGYTF,TGTGCCAGCAGCTTTACTTATTACCCCGACGGGTATTCAGGAATCAACTATGGCTACACCTTC
TRBD1,TRBV5-6,12,TRBJ2-7,NA,CASSSGTDEQYF,TGTGCCAGCAGCTCGGGGACAGACGAGCAGTACTTC
TRBD1,TRBV7-6,15,TRBJ1-4,NA,CASSPQGTGNEKLFF,TGTGCCAGCAGCCCACAGGGGACAGGTAATGAAAAACTGTTTTTT
TRBD2,TRBV7-8,16,TRBJ2-3,NA,CASSSSASGSTDTQYF,TGCGCCAGCAGCTCCTCCGCTAGCGGGAGCACAGATACGCAGTATTTT
NA,TRBV7-2,15,TRBJ2-1,once,CASLRAFGSYNEQFF,TGTGCCAGCCTCAGGGCGTTCGGGTCCTACAATGAGCAGTTCTTC
NA,TRBV10-2,12,TRBJ1-5,few,CASSEYSQPQHF,TGCGCCAGCAGTGAGTACTCTCAGCCCCAGCATTTT
NA,TRBV15,16,TRBJ1-2,NA,CATSRDRGGNYYGYTF,TGTGCCACCAGCAGAGATCGGGGAGGGAACTACTATGGCTACACCTTC
NA,TRBV24-1,17,TRBJ2-2,NA,CATSGRPGGANTGELFF,TGTGCCACCAGTGGGAGGCCAGGCGGAGCGAACACCGGGGAGCTGTTTTTT
TRBD1,TRBV7-9,14,TRBJ1-6,few,CASSLGGGGSPLHF,TGTGCCAGCAGCTTAGGAGGGGGCGGTTCACCCCTCCACTTT
NA,TRBV19,13,TRBJ2-3,NA,CASIGGAGDTQYF,TGTGCCAGTATCGGAGGGGCAGGGGATACGCAGTATTTT